The entry below gives a single T cell receptor (beta chain) sequence along with its context. The antigen is not known. It may be a read error: a sequence one base away is much more abundant. The sample is drawn from a study of blood T cells in healthy people across ages. Broader study findings: Among long-lived donors, naive CD4+ cells were more numerous and diversity higher than in aged donors. Unknown donor CMV status possibly confounded expanded clonotype changes.

With a J-beta primer mix and a sample-barcoded 5' primer, a second PCR ran 7 to 11 cycles. TCRdb reprocessed the 5' RACE reads with MiXCR, giving one entry per CDR3 protein. In the table there are under 2 million distinct CDR3 sequences, about 32% of which are singletons. This CDR3 is 17 amino acids long. J was trimmed by 7 bases and V by 3 bases; bases with no gene match: 11. The germline CDR1 and CDR2 sequences are SGHNT and YYREEE (reference sequence). The sample was blood. The receptor comes from a woman between 25 and 40 years old in good health. This rearrangement joins TRBV5-4 to TRBJ2-1; 12 bases agree with TRBD2. In nucleotides, the CDR3 is TGTGCCAGCAGCTGGTCAAGACTAGCGGGGGAGAGAAATGAGCAGTTCTTC. Its protein is CASSWSRLAGERNEQFF.